Sequencing of this T cell receptor (beta chain) was carried out in a study of somatic mutations in cytotoxic T cells in rheumatoid arthritis. Produced via immunoSEQ multiplex PCR; TCRdb's table is partial and in-frame only. The sample yields roughly 10,000 clones, about 88% seen once. The CDR3 loop spans 14 amino acids. Germline assignment: CDR1 MGHRA and CDR2 YSYEKL. Trimming stripped 2 bases from V and 7 bases from J, with 9 bases between. This clone was counted only a few times. V gene TRBV4-1 combines with J gene TRBJ1-6; D is ambiguous. The sequence came from a woman under 30 with rheumatoid arthritis. The material sequenced was CD4+ T cells sorted from blood. The CDR3, as DNA: TGCGCCAGCAGCCAATCTTGGCTCAATTCACCCCTCCACTTT. Its protein product is CASSQSWLNSPLHF.